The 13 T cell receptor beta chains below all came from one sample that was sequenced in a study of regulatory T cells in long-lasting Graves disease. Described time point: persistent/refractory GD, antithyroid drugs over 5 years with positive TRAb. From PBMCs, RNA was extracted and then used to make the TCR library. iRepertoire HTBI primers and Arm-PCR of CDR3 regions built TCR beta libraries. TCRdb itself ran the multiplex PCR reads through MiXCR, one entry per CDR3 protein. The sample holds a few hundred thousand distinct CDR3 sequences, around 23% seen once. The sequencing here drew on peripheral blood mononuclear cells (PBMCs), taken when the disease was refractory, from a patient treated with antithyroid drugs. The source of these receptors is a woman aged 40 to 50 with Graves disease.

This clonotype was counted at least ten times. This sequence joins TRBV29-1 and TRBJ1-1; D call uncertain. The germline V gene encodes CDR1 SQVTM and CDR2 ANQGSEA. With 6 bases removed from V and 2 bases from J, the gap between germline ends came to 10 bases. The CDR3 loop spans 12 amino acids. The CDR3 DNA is TGCAGCGTGGGCCCACCCAACACTGAAGCTTTCTTT. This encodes CSVGPPNTEAFF.

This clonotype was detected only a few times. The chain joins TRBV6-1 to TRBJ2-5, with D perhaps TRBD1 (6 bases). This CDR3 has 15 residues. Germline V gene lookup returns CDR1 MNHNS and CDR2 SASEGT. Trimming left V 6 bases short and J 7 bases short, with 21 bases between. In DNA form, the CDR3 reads TGTGCCAGCAGCCACAGGGTTGTCCCCGGAGGGACCCAGTACTTC. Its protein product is CASSHRVVPGGTQYF.

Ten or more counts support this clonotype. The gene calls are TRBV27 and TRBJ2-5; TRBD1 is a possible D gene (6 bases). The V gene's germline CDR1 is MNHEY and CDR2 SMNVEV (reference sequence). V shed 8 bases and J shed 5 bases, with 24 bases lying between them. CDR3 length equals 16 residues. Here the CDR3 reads CASRFTGTGSGETQYF. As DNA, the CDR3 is TGTGCCAGCCGATTTACGGGAACAGGGTCAGGGGAGACCCAGTACTTC.

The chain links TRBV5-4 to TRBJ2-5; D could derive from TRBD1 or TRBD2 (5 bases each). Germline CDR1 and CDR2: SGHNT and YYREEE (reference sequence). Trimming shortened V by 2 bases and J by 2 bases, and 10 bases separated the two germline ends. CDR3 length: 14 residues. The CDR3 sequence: CASSLGEFQETQYF. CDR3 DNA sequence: TGTGCCAGCAGCTTAGGGGAGTTTCAAGAGACCCAGTACTTC.

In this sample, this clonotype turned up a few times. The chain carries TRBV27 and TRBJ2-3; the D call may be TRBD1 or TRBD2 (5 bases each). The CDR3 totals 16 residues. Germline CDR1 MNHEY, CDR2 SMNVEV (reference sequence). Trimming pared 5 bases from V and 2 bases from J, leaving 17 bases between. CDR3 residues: CASSPLGVRSTDTQYF. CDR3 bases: TGTGCCAGCAGTCCATTGGGGGTGAGGTCCACAGATACGCAGTATTTT.

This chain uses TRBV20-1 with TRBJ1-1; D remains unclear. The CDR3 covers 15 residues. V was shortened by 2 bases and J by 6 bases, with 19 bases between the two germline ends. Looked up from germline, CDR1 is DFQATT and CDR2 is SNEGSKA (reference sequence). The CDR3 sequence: CSARISGLTAAEAFF. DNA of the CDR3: TGCAGTGCTAGAATCTCCGGGTTGACGGCGGCTGAAGCTTTCTTT.

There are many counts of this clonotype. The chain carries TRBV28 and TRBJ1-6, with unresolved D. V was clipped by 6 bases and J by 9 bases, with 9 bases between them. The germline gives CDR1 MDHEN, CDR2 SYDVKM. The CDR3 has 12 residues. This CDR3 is CASSDGGSPLHF. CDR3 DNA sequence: TGTGCCAGCAGCGATGGAGGTTCACCCCTCCACTTT.

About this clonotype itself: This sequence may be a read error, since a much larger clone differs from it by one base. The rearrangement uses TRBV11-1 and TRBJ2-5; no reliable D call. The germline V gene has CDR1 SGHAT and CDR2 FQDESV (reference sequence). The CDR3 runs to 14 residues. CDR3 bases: TGTGCCAGCAGCTTAGGCAAACGGGCGGAGACCCAGCACTTC. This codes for CASSLGKRAETQHF.

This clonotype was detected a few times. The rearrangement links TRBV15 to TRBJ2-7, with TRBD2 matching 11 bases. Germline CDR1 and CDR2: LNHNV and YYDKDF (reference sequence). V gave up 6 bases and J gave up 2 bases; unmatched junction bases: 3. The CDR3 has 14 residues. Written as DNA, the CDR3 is TGTGCCACCAGTAGACTAGCGGGAACCTACGAGCAGTACTTC. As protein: CATSRLAGTYEQYF.

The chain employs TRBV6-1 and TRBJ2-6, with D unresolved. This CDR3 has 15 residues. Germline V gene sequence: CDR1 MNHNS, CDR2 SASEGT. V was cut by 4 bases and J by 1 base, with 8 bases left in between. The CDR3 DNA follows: TGTGCCAGCAGTGTTCAAATATCTGGGGCCAACGTCCTGACTTTC. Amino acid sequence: CASSVQISGANVLTF.

CDR3: CASSLDVGGPYNEQFF. CDR3 nucleotide sequence: TGTGCCAGCAGCTTAGATGTGGGAGGGCCCTACAATGAGCAGTTCTTC. The chain recombines TRBV7-3 with TRBJ2-1; 7 bases are shared with TRBD2. CDR1 SGHTA and CDR2 FQGTGA come from the germline V gene. The CDR3 covers 16 residues. The J segment lost 2 bases and the V segment lost 2 bases, leaving 6 bases of the junction unmatched. Together with reference TRBV7-3 and TRBJ2-1, the CDR3 gives the full variable domain: GAGVSQTPSNKVTEKGKYVELRCDPISGHTALYWYRQSLGQGPEFLIYFQGTGAADDSGLPNDRFFAVRPEGSVSTLKIQRTERGDSAVYLCASSLDVGGPYNEQFFGPGTRLTVL.

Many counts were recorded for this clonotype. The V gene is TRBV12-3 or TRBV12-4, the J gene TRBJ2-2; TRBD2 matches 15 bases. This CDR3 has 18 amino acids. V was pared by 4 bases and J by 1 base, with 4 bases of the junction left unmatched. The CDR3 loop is CASSSGTSGRQNTGELFF. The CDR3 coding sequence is TGTGCCAGCAGTTCGGGGACTAGCGGGAGGCAGAACACCGGGGAGCTGTTTTTT.

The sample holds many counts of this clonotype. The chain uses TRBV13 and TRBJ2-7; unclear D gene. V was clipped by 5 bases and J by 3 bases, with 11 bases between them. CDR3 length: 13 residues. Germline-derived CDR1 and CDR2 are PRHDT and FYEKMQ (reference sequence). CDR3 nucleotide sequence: TGTGCCAGCAGCCGGACCAGGTACTACGAGCAGTACTTC. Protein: CASSRTRYYEQYF.